Sequencing of this TCR beta chain was carried out in a study of a mutant IDH1 vaccine in newly diagnosed glioma. Time point described: week 5, during vaccination. Every vaccine dose comprised 300 ug of mutant IDH1 20-mer peptide plus topical imiquimod. CDR1 is SEHNR, CDR2 FQNEAQ, per germline (reference sequence). The CDR3 has 13 amino acids. Between the trimmed V and J ends, which lost 2 bases and 4 bases, there was a span of 7 bases. As to this clone: No antigen is known for it.

Clones were sequenced by immunoSEQ multiplex PCR, and TCRdb holds only the in-frame ones, with some missing. This sample has 38,000 or so clones, with approximately 90% found just once. The rearrangement links TRBV7-9 to TRBJ2-3; D may be TRBD1 (5 bases). This TCR was sampled from a man between 45 and 60 years old with glioma. Here the sequenced sample was PBMCs, taken from a glioma patient whose treatment included an IDH1 peptide vaccine. The CDR3 reads CASSLTGPDTQYF. CDR3 DNA sequence: TGTGCCAGCAGCTTAACAGGCCCAGATACGCAGTATTTT.